Listed below are T cell receptor beta chains from one sample, sequenced in a study of T cell responses to AZD1222 COVID-19 vaccine. Sequencing used immunoSEQ multiplex PCR; TCRdb keeps in-frame clones, though not all of them. The sample records 140,000 or so clones, about 86% being singletons. This specimen was peripheral blood, taken 28 days after the second AZD1222 dose. Source of these receptors: an adult who received the AZD1222 COVID-19 vaccine. Each CDR3 is given with its conserved first and last residue. Each record gives: J gene, clone size, D gene, V gene, CDR3 DNA, CDR3 protein. The D gene is left open where the match is weak. Size tells how often a clone was seen (once, few, many) or the class of an expanded clone, and some rows leave it out.

TRBJ1-2 - - TRBV6-5 TGTGCCAGCAGTTTCGGGAATAACTATGGCTACACCTTC CASSFGNNYGYTF
TRBJ1-3 - TRBD1 TRBV5-1 TGCGCCAGCAGCTCGACAGGGGGCCGGAACGGAAACACCATATATTTT CASSSTGGRNGNTIYF
TRBJ1-1 few - TRBV28 TGTGCCAGCAGTTTATGGCAGAACACTGAAGCTTTCTTT CASSLWQNTEAFF
TRBJ2-7 few - TRBV4-1 TGCGCCAGCAGCCAAGAACGGGGGTTTGAGCAGTACTTC CASSQERGFEQYF
TRBJ2-1 few TRBD2 TRBV2 TGTGCCAGCAGTGCCCTGACTAGCGGGAGTAATGAGCAGTTCTTC CASSALTSGSNEQFF
TRBJ1-4 - - TRBV5-1 TGCGCCAGCAGTTACGGACCTAATGAAAAACTGTTTTTT CASSYGPNEKLFF
TRBJ1-5 - - TRBV28 TGTGCCAGCTCGTTCGTCAGGGGAGCTAGCAATCAGCCCCAGCATTTT CASSFVRGASNQPQHF
TRBJ2-7 - - TRBV2 TGTGCCAGCAGTGGGGGGAGCGAGCAGTACTTC CASSGGSEQYF
TRBJ1-6 - - TRBV23-1 TGCGCCAGCAGTCGTCCCGGGACTCGGACTTCACCCCTCCACTTT CASSRPGTRTSPLHF
TRBJ2-7 few - TRBV18 TGTGCCAGCTCGTCGCTGGCGGACAGCAGCTCCTACGAGCAGTACTTC CASSSLADSSSYEQYF
TRBJ2-3 - - TRBV6-5 TGTGCCAGCAGTTACAGTTACTCTAGCACAGATACGCAGTATTTT CASSYSYSSTDTQYF
TRBJ2-7 few - TRBV15 TGTGCCACCAGCAGAGATTTAGCGCGGCCGGACGAGCAGTACTTC CATSRDLARPDEQYF
TRBJ2-7 many TRBD2 TRBV27 TGTGCCAGCAGTCCCTATAGCGGGTCCTCCTACGAGCAGTACTTC CASSPYSGSSYEQYF
TRBJ1-2 - TRBD1 TRBV27 TGTGCCAGCGGGGAACAGGGGGAGCATGGCTACACCTTC CASGEQGEHGYTF
TRBJ2-1 once TRBD2 TRBV11-2 TGTGCCAGCAGCGCGAAGGGGACTAGCGCTTACAATGAGCAGTTCTTC CASSAKGTSAYNEQFF
TRBJ2-3 - - TRBV28 TGTGCCAGCAGTTTAAGCACTAGCACAGATACGCAGTATTTT CASSLSTSTDTQYF
TRBJ2-5 - - TRBV28 TGTGCCAGCAGTTTGATGGCGGGGTGGGGGACCCAGTACTTC CASSLMAGWGTQYF
TRBJ2-5 - - TRBV19 TGTGCCAGTAGTATTTTGCATTGGGAGACCCAGTACTTC CASSILHWETQYF